The 17 T cell receptor beta chains listed next were all sequenced from one sample in a study of cytomegalovirus exposure and HLA in healthy donors (dated 2017 in TCRdb). The library was made by the immunoSEQ multiplex PCR assay. The multiplex PCR relied on a mix of 60 forward primers for TCR Vbeta segments and 13 reverse primers for TCR Jbeta segments. Here the immuneACCESS table is served through TCRdb, limited to in-frame sequences with V and J called. Missing clones are a known gap in these copies; in checked studies unresolved V genes cover under half, and the rest lacks a known reason. The sample table contains 190,000 or so clones; only one count was recorded for about 76% of them. In total, the top ten clones hold around 0.4% of the sample. Sequenced input: PBMCs. The receptors were gathered from a male donor in good health and CMV-seropositive.

This rearrangement joins TRBV7-3 to TRBJ2-7; possibly TRBD1 for D (5 bases). CDR3 size: 13 residues. The germline CDR1 and CDR2 sequences are SGHTA and FQGTGA. Trimming removed 1 base at V and 6 bases at J, with 10 bases between. Here the CDR3 reads CASSLRQQGEQYF. In nucleotides, the CDR3 is TGTGCCAGCAGCTTAAGACAGCAGGGCGAGCAGTACTTC.

V usage is TRBV7-2 and J usage is TRBJ1-5; a possible D gene is TRBD1 (5 bases). The germline gives CDR1 SGHTA, CDR2 FQGNSA. V was shortened by 2 bases and J by 5 bases, with 10 bases between the two germline ends. There are 14 residues in the CDR3. The CDR3 DNA reads TGTGCCAGCAGCTTAACGGGGGTGGATCAGCCCCAGCATTTT. Protein: CASSLTGVDQPQHF.

The genes are TRBV6-5 and TRBJ1-2, with D unclear. Trimming stripped 5 bases from V and 7 bases from J, with 8 bases between. This CDR3 region has 11 residues. In germline, CDR1 is MNHEY, CDR2 SVGAGI. The CDR3: CASSPGVGYTF. The CDR3 nucleotides are TGTGCCAGCAGTCCCGGGGTTGGCTACACCTTC.

To note about this clone: A junction boundary mismatches the germline segment, possibly from a read error. The CDR3 DNA is TGTGCTAGCAGCTTATTTACTAGCGGGACCCTCGGAGAGCAGTTCTTC. It yields the protein CASSLFTSGTLGEQFF. This chain joins TRBV7-7 and TRBJ2-1; 10 positions match TRBD2. CDR3 length: 16 residues. Germline V gives CDR1 SSHAT, CDR2 FNYEAQ (reference sequence).

This clone occurred a few times. The chain is built from TRBV2 and TRBJ2-1; D unresolved. V shed 8 bases and J shed 5 bases, with 7 bases lying between them. CDR1 SNHLY and CDR2 FYNNEI come from the germline V gene. The CDR3 runs to 11 residues. The CDR3 DNA reads as TGTGCCAGCCTTTTTAACAATGAGCAGTTCTTC. This sequence encodes CASLFNNEQFF. Combining the CDR3 with reference TRBV2 and TRBJ2-1 gives the whole variable domain EPEVTQTPSHQVTQMGQEVILRCVPISNHLYFYWYRQILGQKVEFLVSFYNNEISEKSEIFDDQFSVERPDGSNFTLKIRSTKLEDSAMYFCASLFNNEQFFGPGTRLTVL.

The rearrangement links TRBV28 to TRBJ2-5; no clear D gene. CDR3 size: 13 residues. V was clipped by 5 bases and J by 2 bases, with 9 bases between them. Germline assignment: CDR1 MDHEN and CDR2 SYDVKM. The CDR3 DNA sequence: TGTGCCAGCAGTCCTGGCAGACAAGAGACCCAGTACTTC. This encodes CASSPGRQETQYF. The variable domain in full, with the rest retrieved from reference TRBV28 and TRBJ2-5, is DVKVTQSSRYLVKRTGEKVFLECVQDMDHENMFWYRQDPGLGLRLIYFSYDVKMKEKGDIPEGYSVSREKKERFSLILESASTNQTSMYLCASSPGRQETQYFGPGTRLLVL.

This clone was seen more than once but under ten times. The V and J genes are TRBV19 and TRBJ2-2, with TRBD1 matching 9 bases. The CDR3 sequence is 15 residues long. From germline, CDR1 is LNHDA and CDR2 SQIVND (reference sequence). V lost 10 bases and J lost 7; bases outside the gene matches: 13. CDR3 residues: CATKGRDREIGELFF. The CDR3 DNA reads as TGTGCCACCAAGGGTCGGGACAGGGAGATCGGGGAGCTGTTTTTT.

The genes are TRBV11-1 and TRBJ1-2; the match to TRBD1 covers 12 bases. J was trimmed by 8 bases and V by 2 bases; bases with no gene match: 3. The CDR3 length is 14 residues. In germline, CDR1 is SGHAT, CDR2 FQDESV (reference sequence). CDR3 sequence: CASSLSGTGGGYTF. The CDR3 DNA sequence: TGTGCCAGCAGCTTATCCGGGACAGGGGGCGGCTACACCTTC.

The chain recombines TRBV27 with TRBJ2-1; tentatively, D is TRBD1 (6 bases). The V gene lost 2 bases and the J gene lost 6 bases, with 8 bases spanning the gap. CDR3 size: 13 residues. Germline V lookup: CDR1 MNHEY, CDR2 SMNVEV (reference sequence). This CDR3 reads CASSLQGPNEQFF. The CDR3 bases are TGTGCCAGCAGTTTACAGGGGCCCAATGAGCAGTTCTTC.

V and J are TRBV6-1 and TRBJ2-6; possible D gene TRBD1, 5 bases. The CDR3 is made up of 17 amino acids. Germline V gene lookup returns CDR1 MNHNS and CDR2 SASEGT. V was cut by 2 bases and J by 0 bases, with 11 bases left in between. The CDR3 is CASSESKGVSGANVLTF. CDR3 DNA sequence: TGTGCCAGCAGTGAAAGTAAAGGGGTCTCTGGGGCCAACGTCCTGACTTTC.

The chain carries TRBV20-1 and TRBJ1-2, with D hard to call. Trimming removed 3 bases from V and 4 bases from J, with 6 bases in between. Looked up from germline, CDR1 is DFQATT and CDR2 is SNEGSKA (reference sequence). The CDR3 sequence is 11 residues long. CDR3 in DNA: TGCAGTGCTAGCGCGCTCTATGGCTACACCTTC. It specifies CSASALYGYTF.

The J gene is TRBJ2-1, the V gene TRBV7-2; TRBD1 matches at 10 bases. Germline V lookup: CDR1 SGHTA, CDR2 FQGNSA. CDR3 length: 18 amino acids. The V segment lost 3 bases and the J segment 7 bases; nucleotides outside the gene matches: 15. CDR3 amino acids: CASSFRDRGASAGNEQFF. The CDR3, as DNA: TGTGCCAGCAGCTTTAGGGACAGGGGTGCATCAGCGGGTAATGAGCAGTTCTTC. Supplemented by reference TRBV7-2 and TRBJ2-1, the full variable domain reads GAGVSQSPSNKVTEKGKDVELRCDPISGHTALYWYRQSLGQGLEFLIYFQGNSAPDKSGLPSDRFSAERTGGSVSTLTIQRTQQEDSAVYLCASSFRDRGASAGNEQFFGPGTRLTVL.

This chain links TRBV19 with TRBJ2-3, with D possibly being TRBD1 (5 bases). Germline V lookup: CDR1 LNHDA, CDR2 SQIVND (reference sequence). V lost 4 bases and J lost 14, with 34 bases in between. The CDR3 has 18 amino acids. CDR3 in amino acids: CASSTLNTGSVRTQITYF. The CDR3, as DNA: TGTGCCAGTAGTACCCTCAATACCGGTAGTGTCAGGACACAGATAACGTATTTT.

This chain links TRBV6-5 with TRBJ1-2, with 7 positions matching TRBD1. The trim removed 6 bases at V and 4 bases at J, leaving 8 bases unmatched. Germline-derived CDR1 and CDR2 are MNHEY and SVGAGI. The CDR3 runs to 14 residues. The CDR3 loop is CASRRQGEFYGYTF. DNA for the CDR3: TGTGCCAGCAGGCGCCAGGGGGAATTCTATGGCTACACCTTC.

The chain joins TRBV30 to TRBJ1-5, with D maybe TRBD1 (6 bases). V lost 0 bases, J lost 1 base, and 10 bases lay in between. The germline V gene has CDR1 GTSNPN and CDR2 SVGIG (reference sequence). This CDR3 comprises 15 residues. CDR3 in amino acids: CAWSVLQGSNQPQHF. The CDR3 coding sequence is TGTGCCTGGAGTGTACTGCAGGGGAGCAATCAGCCCCAGCATTTT.

The chain has TRBV11-2 and TRBJ2-2, with D tentatively TRBD2 (7 bases). V gave up 5 bases and J gave up 7 bases, with 20 bases separating them. CDR1 is SGHAT, CDR2 FQNNGV, per germline. The CDR3 extends over 16 amino acids. The CDR3 DNA reads as TGTGCCAGCAGCCGTGGCGGAGGGGGGGCAGGCGGGGAGCTGTTTTTT. It specifies CASSRGGGGAGGELFF.

The J gene is TRBJ1-4, the V gene TRBV18; unclear D gene. Germline CDR1 KGHSH, CDR2 LQKENI. The length of the CDR3 is 15 residues. The V and J ends lost 4 bases and 2 bases respectively, with 11 bases between them. In nucleotides, the CDR3 is TGTGCCAGCTCACGTCAGGCACCCACTAATGAAAAACTGTTTTTT. It codes for CASSRQAPTNEKLFF.